This T cell receptor beta chain comes out of a study of cytomegalovirus exposure and HLA in healthy donors. Here immunoSEQ multiplex PCR was the method, and the copy in TCRdb shows in-frame clones only, minus some. Of 300,000 to 450,000 clones detected, around 86% appear once; the ten largest clones hold approximately 0.8%. As regards this clone: Its antigen is unknown.

Study results and caveats: Researchers catalogued some 160 TCR beta chains as cytomegalovirus-associated. TCR clusters originating in the first cohort tended to co-occur in the roughly 110 validation repertoires, according to a later analysis.

Germline V lookup: CDR1 SGHKS, CDR2 YYEKEE (reference sequence). Trimming took 1 base from V and 4 from J; bases not matched to a gene: 9. This CDR3 is built from 16 residues. A 120-subject validation cohort, separate from the approximately 610-subject first cohort, supplied the donors. The TCR sequence derives from a young woman in good health and CMV-seronegative. The chain recombines TRBV5-5 with TRBJ1-2, with 8 bases aligning to TRBD1. The sample consisted of PBMCs. DNA for the CDR3: TGTGCCAGCAGCTTGTTAGTACAGGGGGAGGGCTATGGCTACACCTTC. Translated, it gives CASSLLVQGEGYGYTF.